This TCR beta chain is from a study of OX40 agonist ivuxolimab in advanced cancers. Study in general: Patients were given ivuxolimab, an antibody that agonizes OX40 (CD134). Partial responses were recorded for three patients, including one with hepatocellular carcinoma and two with cutaneous melanoma.

Clones were sequenced by immunoSEQ multiplex PCR, and TCRdb holds only the in-frame ones, with some missing. The sample records about 40,000 clones, around 88% being singletons. Autoimmune disease history or systemic immunosuppression led to patient exclusion. Findings of the study overall: Normalized expansion of T-cell clones was also low for some nonresponders.

A word on this clone: Its cognate antigen is unknown.

The CDR3 sequence is 13 residues long. Germline CDR1 and CDR2: LNHDA and SQIVND (reference sequence). With V trimmed by 6 bases and J by 5 bases, 5 bases remained unmatched. Specimen: CD4+ or CD8+ T cells sorted from blood, collected in a trial of the OX40 agonist ivuxolimab. The gene calls are TRBV19 and TRBJ2-7; 9 bases align to TRBD1. This clonotype originated in an adult with an advanced solid tumor such as melanoma, head and neck, liver or kidney cancer. CDR3 sequence reads: CASSQGQGHEQYF. The CDR3 coding sequence is TGTGCCAGTAGCCAGGGACAGGGCCACGAGCAGTACTTC.